Listed here are 21 T cell receptor beta chains from one sample, sequenced in a study of breast tumors, draining lymph nodes, adjacent tissues. Axillary draining lymph nodes of breast cancer patients supplied the node samples. TCRdb called the multiplex PCR reads again in MiXCR, with one record for every CDR3 protein. The repertoire includes 150,000 to 200,000 distinct CDR3 sequences, about 30% of them detected once, and over 3.5% sits in the top ten. The material sequenced was axillary lymph node tissue. All receptors come from a female donor with breast cancer. Some clones in this sample may be carry-over from other donors' samples.

In this sample, this clonotype turned up many times. The chain joins TRBV10-2 to TRBJ1-2; 9 nucleotides match TRBD1. Germline CDR1 is WSHSY and CDR2 is SAAADI. The CDR3 consists of 15 residues. With 6 bases clipped from V and 4 bases from J, the junction kept 9 bases outside the gene matches. CDR3 nucleotides: TGCGCCAGCAGAACCCGACAGGGGGTTGTCTATGGCTACACCTTC. Translated: CASRTRQGVVYGYTF.

As concerns this clonotype: This may be a read error: a much more frequent sequence differs by one nucleotide. This chain links TRBV5-4 with TRBJ2-7; no clear D. The CDR3 loop spans 14 amino acids. Looked up from germline, CDR1 is SGHNT and CDR2 is YYREEE (reference sequence). The CDR3 DNA is TGTGCCAACAGCTTGGCCGTAAGTTCCTACGAGCAGTACTTC. Its translation: CANSLAVSSYEQYF.

Comments on this clonotype: The CDR3 end shows no conserved phenylalanine or tryptophan, and so a read error is likely. The V and J genes are TRBV5-1 and TRBJ2-7, with TRBD1 as a possible D gene (6 bases). The CDR3 is 15 amino acids. Per the germline V gene, CDR1 is SGHRS and CDR2 is YFSETQ. Deletions cut 3 bases from V and 3 bases from J, with 16 bases between. CDR3 region: CASSSSSGVFYEQYL. CDR3 sequence (DNA): TGCGCCAGCAGCTCTTCCTCAGGGGTCTTCTACGAGCAGTACCTC.

With regard to this clonotype: This could be a read error, since a much larger clone is one nucleotide away. V is TRBV20-1 and J is TRBJ2-1; D perhaps matches TRBD2 (6 bases). Germline lookup yields CDR1 DFQATT and CDR2 SNEGSKA (reference sequence). Trimming took off 0 bases at V and 2 bases at J, with 14 bases between the two ends. The CDR3 runs to 16 residues. The CDR3 loop reads CSARDKGRSAYNEQFF. The DNA of the CDR3 is TGCAGTGCTAGAGATAAAGGGAGGAGTGCCTACAATGAGCAGTTCTTC.

The rearrangement joins TRBV15 to TRBJ1-6, with 8 bases that match TRBD1. Germline V lookup: CDR1 LNHNV, CDR2 YYDKDF (reference sequence). This CDR3 region has 14 residues. Unmatched junction bases numbered 4, after V lost 3 bases and J lost 9 bases. CDR3 nucleotides: TGTGCCACCAGCAGCGACAGGGGTGCTTCACCCCTCCACTTT. Translation: CATSSDRGASPLHF.

There are many counts of this clonotype. The gene calls are TRBV7-2 and TRBJ1-2; TRBD1 matches 7 bases. The CDR3 totals 14 residues. CDR1 is SGHTA, CDR2 FQGNSA, per germline. With 4 bases clipped from V and 4 bases from J, the junction kept 6 bases outside the gene matches. In nucleotides, the CDR3 is TGTGCCAGCAGCTCCGACAGGGTTGCCTATGGCTACACCTTC. This gives the protein CASSSDRVAYGYTF.

This clonotype occurred a few times. This chain links TRBV6-6 with TRBJ1-5, with D maybe TRBD1 (5 bases). CDR3 length equals 19 residues. In germline, CDR1 is MNHNY, CDR2 SVGAGI (reference sequence). Trimming removed 5 bases from V and 0 bases from J, with 23 bases in between. DNA of the CDR3: TGTGCCAGCAGTCACGCCGCAGGGTGGAGGAGGTCTAGCAATCAGCCCCAGCATTTT. Translation: CASSHAAGWRRSSNQPQHF.

This clonotype was observed many times. V usage is TRBV6-5 and J usage is TRBJ2-2, with D hard to call. The CDR3 runs to 10 residues. The V end lost 9 bases, the J end lost 6 bases, and 5 bases lay between the germline ends. Germline-derived CDR1 and CDR2 are MNHEY and SVGAGI. The CDR3 sequence: CASRSGELFF. In DNA form, the CDR3 reads TGTGCCAGTAGGTCCGGGGAGCTGTTTTTT.

This clonotype was seen a handful of times. For the CDR3, the DNA is TGTGCCAGCAGCCAAAACCCCGGCGACGTACTCTATGGCTACACCTTC. Protein: CASSQNPGDVLYGYTF. The V gene is TRBV3-1, the J gene TRBJ1-2; no clear D. Trimming took off 2 bases at V and 4 bases at J, with 17 bases between the two ends. Per the germline V gene, CDR1 is LGHDT and CDR2 is YNNKEL (reference sequence). This CDR3 spans 16 amino acids.

The table lists this clonotype with many counts. The chain is built from TRBV6-5 and TRBJ2-7, with TRBD1 matching 8 bases. The V and J ends lost 5 bases and 2 bases, in that order; junction bases with no gene match: 5. Germline assignment: CDR1 MNHEY and CDR2 SVGAGI. The CDR3 consists of 14 residues. The chain's CDR3 is CASSATTGAYEQYF. The CDR3 bases are TGTGCCAGCAGTGCGACGACAGGGGCCTACGAGCAGTACTTC.

This clonotype was counted only a few times. The rearrangement uses TRBV11-3 and TRBJ2-1; tentatively, D is TRBD2 (5 bases). V lost 2 bases, J lost 0 bases, and 23 bases lay in between. This CDR3 has 20 residues. The V gene's germline CDR1 is SGHNT and CDR2 YENEEA. CDR3 coding DNA: TGTGCCAGCAGCTTAACCTCAGCCGGGATTATCACGAGCTCCTACAATGAGCAGTTCTTC. Translation: CASSLTSAGIITSSYNEQFF.

In the case of this clonotype: It is likely a read error, because the conserved phenylalanine at the end of the CDR3 is missing. V and J are TRBV19 and TRBJ2-1, with D perhaps being TRBD1 or TRBD2 (5 bases each). V was shortened by 5 bases and J by 5 bases, with 13 bases between the two germline ends. Germline V CDR1 and CDR2: LNHDA, SQIVND (reference sequence). The CDR3 runs to 14 residues. The CDR3, as DNA: TGTGCCAGTAGTGGCCCGGGGCTAGACAATGAGCAGTTCCTC. Protein sequence: CASSGPGLDNEQFL.

This clonotype was counted at least ten times. This chain uses TRBV7-9 with TRBJ1-2, with TRBD1 matching over 8 bases. CDR3 size: 13 residues. CDR1 and CDR2 from the germline V gene are SEHNR and FQNEAQ (reference sequence). With V trimmed by 4 bases and J by 4 bases, 2 bases remained unmatched. CDR3 protein: CASSWTGTYGYTF. CDR3 nucleotide sequence: TGTGCCAGCAGCTGGACAGGGACCTATGGCTACACCTTC.

At least ten counts were recorded for this clonotype. The chain has TRBV20-1 and TRBJ2-2; 14 nucleotides match TRBD2. Germline V gives CDR1 DFQATT, CDR2 SNEGSKA (reference sequence). The CDR3 is made up of 15 amino acids. Germline trimming cut 4 bases from V and 7 bases from J; bases unmatched to any gene: 5. CDR3: CSAKPGLAGVGELFF. CDR3 in DNA: TGCAGTGCTAAACCGGGACTAGCGGGAGTCGGGGAGCTGTTTTTT.

Remarks on this clonotype: This may be a read error, as it is one base from a much larger clone. The rearrangement links TRBV19 to TRBJ1-2, with a tentative D call TRBD1 (6 bases). Looked up from germline, CDR1 is LNHDA and CDR2 is SQIVND (reference sequence). The CDR3 covers 13 residues. CDR3 nucleotide sequence: TGTGGCAGTCCGGGGGGGCCGGGAGGTGGCTACACCTTC. Its translation: CGSPGGPGGGYTF.

The sample holds one count of this clonotype. The V call is TRBV9, the J call TRBJ2-5, with D perhaps TRBD2 (7 bases). The CDR3 extends over 12 amino acids. Trimming cost V 1 base and J 10 bases, with 11 bases left between them. Germline CDR1 is SGDLS and CDR2 is YYNGEE. This chain's CDR3 is CASSVPGGDQYF. The DNA of the CDR3 is TGTGCCAGCAGCGTACCGGGGGGCGACCAGTACTTC.

This clonotype was picked up many times. This chain uses TRBV2 with TRBJ2-4, with D possibly being TRBD2 (6 bases). Looked up from germline, CDR1 is SNHLY and CDR2 is FYNNEI. The CDR3 runs 13 residues. The V and J ends lost 3 bases and 8 bases respectively, with 11 bases between them. The CDR3 is CASSERGADIQYF. CDR3 coding DNA: TGTGCCAGCAGTGAGCGCGGGGCTGACATTCAGTACTTC.

This clonotype was picked up a small number of times. The CDR3 spells CASSHRDYNEQYF. CDR3 bases: TGCGCCAGCAGCCACAGGGACTACAATGAGCAGTATTTT. The genes are TRBV4-1 and TRBJ2-3; TRBD2 aligns across 7 bases. Germline V lookup: CDR1 MGHRA, CDR2 YSYEKL. J lost 11 bases, V lost 3 bases, and 8 bases had no gene match. The CDR3 is made up of 13 amino acids.

Comment on this clonotype: This sequence may be a read error, since a much larger clone differs from it by one base. V and J are TRBV4-1 and TRBJ1-2, with D maybe TRBD1 (5 bases). The length of the CDR3 is 13 residues. Germline V gene sequence: CDR1 MGHRA, CDR2 YSYEKL. The DNA of the CDR3 is TGCACCAGCAGCCAAGCCCAGGGAGATGGCTACACCTTC. Protein: CTSSQAQGDGYTF.

The chain combines TRBV6-5 with TRBJ2-3; TRBD1 matches at 9 bases. Trimming removed 5 bases from V and 0 bases from J; junction bases left unmatched: 3. The length of the CDR3 is 15 residues. CDR1 MNHEY and CDR2 SVGAGI come from the germline V gene. For the CDR3, the DNA is TGTGCCAGCAGTGAGACAGGGGGAAGCACAGATACGCAGTATTTT. This gives the protein CASSETGGSTDTQYF.

This clonotype showed up just once. The chain couples TRBV5-1 to TRBJ1-5; D ambiguous. The CDR3 spans 13 residues. The germline CDR1 and CDR2 sequences are SGHRS and YFSETQ. V lost 10 bases, J lost 0 bases, and 11 bases lay in between. DNA of the CDR3: TGCGCCCGCGACCGGAATAGCAATCAGCCCCAGCATTTT. This gives the protein CARDRNSNQPQHF. Complete variable domain (other parts from reference TRBV5-1 and TRBJ1-5): KAGVTQTPRYLIKTRGQQVTLSCSPISGHRSVSWYQQTPGQGLQFLFEYFSETQRNKGNFPGRFSGRQFSNSRSEMNVSTLELGDSALYLCARDRNSNQPQHFGDGTRLSIL.